What follows are 21 T cell receptor beta chains derived from one specimen sequenced in a study of blood T cell repertoires in COVID-19. TCRdb keeps only in-frame clones here, not all; method: immunoSEQ multiplex PCR. The table records about 67,000 clones, about four fifths of them present only once. Sample: peripheral blood. The source is a woman aged 60-70 years with acute or convalescent COVID-19.

This rearrangement joins TRBV6-6 to TRBJ2-4; possible D gene TRBD2, 5 bases. Germline CDR1 is MNHNY and CDR2 is SVGAGI (reference sequence). This CDR3 contains 14 residues. Trimming took 5 bases from V and 9 from J, leaving 17 bases between them. CDR3 coding DNA: TGTGCCAGCAGTACCCTCGGGGAAGGCGGCATTCAGTACTTC. Translating gives CASSTLGEGGIQYF.

The chain links TRBV28 to TRBJ1-2; a possible D gene is TRBD1 (5 bases). Trimming took off 3 bases at V and 8 bases at J, with 19 bases between the two ends. Looked up from germline, CDR1 is MDHEN and CDR2 is SYDVKM. The CDR3 spans 15 residues. In DNA form, the CDR3 reads TGTGCCAGCAGTTTTCTCATGGGACGGGGGACCGGCTACACCTTC. Translated, it gives CASSFLMGRGTGYTF.

J is TRBJ2-2 and V is TRBV6-5; D perhaps matches TRBD2 (5 bases). V dropped 6 bases and J dropped 2 bases, with 13 bases sitting between them. This CDR3 spans 15 amino acids. CDR1 and CDR2 from the germline V gene are MNHEY and SVGAGI. The CDR3 loop reads CASRILGGNTGELFF. The CDR3 coding sequence is TGTGCCAGCAGGATACTAGGTGGAAACACCGGGGAGCTGTTTTTT.

This chain connects TRBV5-6 to TRBJ1-2; TRBD1 agrees at 7 bases. This CDR3 is 16 amino acids long. V was clipped by 0 bases and J by 2 bases; unmatched bases: 7. CDR1 SGHDT and CDR2 YYEEEE come from the germline V gene. The DNA of the CDR3 is TGTGCCAGCAGCTTGGTGGACTCGACAGGGAACTATGGCTACACCTTC. Translation: CASSLVDSTGNYGYTF.

The chain couples TRBV27 to TRBJ2-1; the D is unclear. V dropped 6 bases and J dropped 7 bases, with 16 bases sitting between them. The CDR3 totals 14 residues. From germline, CDR1 is MNHEY and CDR2 SMNVEV (reference sequence). The CDR3 loop is CASRMSWARNEQFF. Written as DNA, the CDR3 is TGTGCCAGCAGAATGAGCTGGGCAAGGAATGAGCAGTTCTTC.

The V gene is TRBV27, the J gene TRBJ1-2; no definite D call. This CDR3 is 16 amino acids long. The ends were cut back, 7 bases at V and 0 bases at J, with 18 bases in the middle. In germline, CDR1 is MNHEY, CDR2 SMNVEV (reference sequence). CDR3 sequence: CASMVRIDYSNYGYTF. The CDR3 bases are TGTGCCAGCATGGTGAGGATTGACTATTCTAACTATGGCTACACCTTC.

The chain recombines TRBV7-2 with TRBJ1-1; weak D call: TRBD1 (5 bases). Germline CDR1 reads SGHTA; CDR2 reads FQGNSA. The length of the CDR3 is 13 residues. V gave up 6 bases and J gave up 5 bases, with 13 bases separating them. The CDR3 DNA is TGTGCCAGCAGGGCGGGGCTTGTGACTGAAGCTTTCTTT. It is translated as CASRAGLVTEAFF. Based on the CDR3 plus reference TRBV7-2 and TRBJ1-1, the full variable domain is GAGVSQSPSNKVTEKGKDVELRCDPISGHTALYWYRQSLGQGLEFLIYFQGNSAPDKSGLPSDRFSAERTGGSVSTLTIQRTQQEDSAVYLCASRAGLVTEAFFGQGTRLTVV.

The chain uses TRBV2 and TRBJ2-1; tentative D call: TRBD1 (6 bases). V was cut by 5 bases and J by 4 bases, with 15 bases left in between. The CDR3 has 15 amino acids. Germline lookup yields CDR1 SNHLY and CDR2 FYNNEI. The CDR3 region is CASSLPGHPYNEQFF. As DNA, the CDR3 is TGTGCCAGCAGTCTCCCGGGACACCCGTACAATGAGCAGTTCTTC.

This chain connects TRBV5-1 to TRBJ2-5; 8 positions match TRBD2. In germline, CDR1 is SGHRS, CDR2 YFSETQ. V was clipped by 6 bases and J by 2 bases; unmatched bases: 6. This CDR3 has 14 amino acids. The CDR3: CASTLSGGQETQYF. Written as DNA, the CDR3 is TGCGCCAGCACCTTATCGGGGGGGCAAGAGACCCAGTACTTC.

The gene calls are TRBV15 and TRBJ1-4; 8 bases agree with TRBD1. This CDR3 has 18 residues. The J segment lost 5 bases and the V segment lost 1 base, leaving 12 bases of the junction unmatched. Germline V gene data show CDR1 as LNHNV and CDR2 as YYDKDF (reference sequence). CDR3 nucleotides: TGTGCCACCAGCAGAGGAGAGACAGGGGCCCTCCTAAATGAAAAACTGTTTTTT. Amino acid sequence: CATSRGETGALLNEKLFF.

V is TRBV9 and J is TRBJ2-7; 8 bases fit TRBD1. Germline V gives CDR1 SGDLS, CDR2 YYNGEE. V was clipped by 0 bases and J by 3 bases; unmatched bases: 2. This CDR3 contains 14 residues. In DNA, the CDR3 is TGTGCCAGCAGCGTAGGACAGGGGAACTACGAGCAGTACTTC. Translation gives CASSVGQGNYEQYF.

The CDR3 DNA reads TGTGCCAGCAGCTTAGGGTCAGGGAGGCGGTACGGCTACACCTTC. Its protein is CASSLGSGRRYGYTF. This chain links TRBV7-9 with TRBJ1-2, with D perhaps matching TRBD1 (5 bases). V lost 1 base to trimming and J lost 8 bases, with 17 bases between them. Per the germline V gene, CDR1 is SEHNR and CDR2 is FQNEAQ (reference sequence). The CDR3 consists of 15 residues. Full variable domain (remainder filled in from reference TRBV7-9 and TRBJ1-2): DTGVSQNPRHKITKRGQNVTFRCDPISEHNRLYWYRQTLGQGPEFLTYFQNEAQLEKSRLLSDRFSAERPKGSFSTLEIQRTEQGDSAMYLCASSLGSGRRYGYTFGSGTRLTVV.

The V and J genes are TRBV5-1 and TRBJ2-5; tentatively, D is TRBD1 (6 bases). The length of the CDR3 is 14 residues. Trimming took 6 bases from V and 5 from J, leaving 17 bases between them. The germline V gene has CDR1 SGHRS and CDR2 YFSETQ. CDR3 residues: CASTLGGQMETQYF. The CDR3 coding sequence is TGCGCCAGCACCCTTGGGGGCCAAATGGAGACCCAGTACTTC.

The chain is built from TRBV27 and TRBJ2-1, with TRBD1 matching over 8 bases. V shed 3 bases, J shed 10 bases, and the junction held 2 bases outside the gene matches. The CDR3 loop spans 12 amino acids. Germline V lookup: CDR1 MNHEY, CDR2 SMNVEV (reference sequence). The CDR3 DNA reads as TGTGCCAGCAGTTTCCGACAGGGGGAGCAGTTCTTC. This encodes CASSFRQGEQFF.

The chain links TRBV18 to TRBJ1-1, with TRBD1 as a possible D gene (6 bases). This CDR3 has 14 amino acids. V was trimmed by 3 bases and J by 0 bases, leaving 8 bases between them. Germline assignment: CDR1 KGHSH and CDR2 LQKENI. The CDR3 bases are TGTGCCAGCTCACCGGACAGTTTGAACACTGAAGCTTTCTTT. This gives the protein CASSPDSLNTEAFF.

This clone showed up many times. The chain joins TRBV28 to TRBJ2-7; TRBD2 agrees at 15 bases. J gave up 4 bases and V 1 base, and 14 bases lay outside the gene matches. The CDR3 runs to 20 residues. The germline gives CDR1 MDHEN, CDR2 SYDVKM. As DNA, the CDR3 is TGTGCCAGCAGTTTATTGCCGGGACTAGCGGGGGGCCGATCCCCTTACGAGCAGTACTTC. Its protein is CASSLLPGLAGGRSPYEQYF.

The rearrangement joins TRBV2 to TRBJ1-6; D may be TRBD1 (5 bases). The length of the CDR3 is 15 residues. V shed 6 bases and J shed 7 bases, with 16 bases lying between them. Germline V CDR1 and CDR2: SNHLY, FYNNEI. CDR3 amino acids: CASRGGFDRNSPLHF. For the CDR3, the DNA is TGTGCCAGCAGGGGGGGGTTCGACAGAAATTCACCCCTCCACTTT.

Only a few counts were recorded for this clone. V is TRBV5-4 and J is TRBJ1-5, with D uncertain. Trimming took off 0 bases at V and 1 base at J, with 8 bases between the two ends. The CDR3 is made up of 15 amino acids. Germline CDR1 SGHNT, CDR2 YYREEE (reference sequence). This chain's CDR3 is CASSLDGSSNQPQHF. The CDR3 DNA follows: TGTGCCAGCAGCTTGGACGGTTCGAGCAATCAGCCCCAGCATTTT.

This chain links TRBV3-1 (or the pseudogene TRBV3-2) with TRBJ1-5; D unresolved. The CDR3 has 16 residues. V dropped 5 bases and J dropped 0 bases, with 14 bases sitting between them. CDR1 is LGHDT and CDR2 is YNNKEL in the germline V gene (reference sequence). The CDR3 loop is CASSFYRIYSNQPQHF. Here the CDR3 DNA reads TGTGCCAGCAGCTTTTACAGAATTTATAGCAATCAGCCCCAGCATTTT.

The chain joins TRBV27 to TRBJ2-1, with TRBD2 as a possible D gene (6 bases). CDR3 length: 13 residues. CDR1 and CDR2 (germline): MNHEY, SMNVEV (reference sequence). Trimming cost V 5 bases and J 10 bases, with 15 bases left between them. The CDR3 loop reads CASSRGVTSEQFF. The CDR3 nucleotides read TGTGCCAGCAGTAGAGGAGTTACTAGCGAGCAGTTCTTC.

The chain joins TRBV6-2 or TRBV6-3 to TRBJ1-5; TRBD1 matches 10 bases. The CDR3 is made up of 17 amino acids. Germline V gene lookup returns CDR1 MNHEY and CDR2 SVGEGT. Trimming removed 1 base from V and 5 bases from J; junction bases left unmatched: 8. This chain's CDR3 is CASSYLLGQGNDQPQHF. The CDR3 nucleotides read TGTGCCAGCAGTTACTTATTGGGACAGGGGAACGATCAGCCCCAGCATTTT.